This passage covers 10 T cell receptor beta chains from one sample sequenced in a study of blood T cell repertoires in COVID-19. The assay was immunoSEQ multiplex PCR, and TCRdb's table has in-frame clones only and misses some. This repertoire shows around 220,000 clones, roughly 80% found once; its top ten account for 5.1%. Specimen: peripheral blood. The origin of the receptors is a human donor in a cohort sampled during active COVID-19.

This clone appeared once. The rearrangement joins TRBV10-3 to TRBJ1-1, with no clear D. Trimming left V 5 bases short and J 5 bases short, with 15 bases between. CDR1 ENHRY and CDR2 SYGVKD come from the germline V gene. The length of the CDR3 is 14 residues. The CDR3 DNA reads as TGTGCCATCAGTAACGGCAAGGCGGGTACTGAAGCTTTCTTT. Translated, it gives CAISNGKAGTEAFF.

This clone was found once. The J gene is TRBJ2-7, the V gene TRBV27, with 8 bases matching TRBD1. Trimming at V came to 2 bases and at J to 1 base, leaving 4 bases not matched to a gene. Per germline, CDR1 MNHEY and CDR2 SMNVEV (reference sequence). The CDR3 contains 15 residues. The CDR3 coding sequence is TGTGCCAGCAGTTTAGGCAGGGGGCTTTCCTACGAGCAGTACTTC. Translated: CASSLGRGLSYEQYF.

V gene TRBV6-2 or TRBV6-3 combines with J gene TRBJ2-7; D ambiguous. The CDR3 is made up of 12 amino acids. CDR1 MNHEY and CDR2 SVGEGT come from the germline V gene. Trimming removed 2 bases at V and 7 bases at J, with 9 bases between. The CDR3 sequence: CASSYGQREQYF. As DNA, the CDR3 is TGTGCCAGCAGTTACGGTCAGAGGGAGCAGTACTTC.

In this sample, this clone turned up once. The chain is built from TRBV6-6 and TRBJ1-1, with 7 bases identical to TRBD1. The germline V gene encodes CDR1 MNHNY and CDR2 SVGAGI (reference sequence). The CDR3 has 14 amino acids. Germline trimming cut 5 bases from V and 4 bases from J; bases unmatched to any gene: 7. Here the CDR3 DNA reads TGTGCCAGCAGTCGATCAGGGGGGGGCACTGAAGCTTTCTTT. It codes for CASSRSGGGTEAFF.

As DNA, the CDR3 is TGTGCCAGCAGTTCACAGGTGAACTATGGCTACACCTTC. It is translated as CASSSQVNYGYTF. The chain combines TRBV12-3 or TRBV12-4 with TRBJ1-2; TRBD1 is a possible D gene (5 bases). Deletions cut 4 bases from V and 2 bases from J, with 8 bases between. The CDR3 is made up of 13 amino acids.

This clone was seen more than once but under ten times. The gene calls are TRBV7-9 and TRBJ2-7; 13 positions match TRBD2. J was trimmed by 6 bases and V by 4 bases; bases with no gene match: 3. CDR1 and CDR2 from the germline V gene are SEHNR and FQNEAQ (reference sequence). This CDR3 is built from 14 residues. Here the CDR3 DNA reads TGTGCCAGCAGCTCCGGACTAGCGGGAGCCGAGCAGTACTTC. Its protein is CASSSGLAGAEQYF.

The chain carries TRBV7-2 and TRBJ1-5, with D possibly being TRBD1 (5 bases). CDR3 length: 15 amino acids. Germline V gene data show CDR1 as SGHTA and CDR2 as FQGNSA. Trimming left V 1 base short and J 5 bases short, with 12 bases between. The CDR3 protein is CASSLVRQIDQPQHF. As DNA, the CDR3 is TGTGCCAGCAGCTTAGTACGACAGATTGATCAGCCCCAGCATTTT. Full variable domain (outside the CDR3, taken from reference TRBV7-2 and TRBJ1-5): GAGVSQSPSNKVTEKGKDVELRCDPISGHTALYWYRQSLGQGLEFLIYFQGNSAPDKSGLPSDRFSAERTGGSVSTLTIQRTQQEDSAVYLCASSLVRQIDQPQHFGDGTRLSIL.

The chain couples TRBV2 to TRBJ2-7, with a possible D match to TRBD2 (5 bases). The germline V gene has CDR1 SNHLY and CDR2 FYNNEI. Between the trimmed V and J ends, which lost 4 bases and 6 bases, there was a span of 16 bases. The CDR3 has 14 residues. The CDR3 DNA follows: TGTGCCAGCAGTGTGGAGGTAATAGACGCCGAGCAGTACTTC. This sequence encodes CASSVEVIDAEQYF.

This rearrangement joins TRBV3-1 (or the pseudogene TRBV3-2) to TRBJ2-2; TRBD1 matches 7 bases. Germline CDR1 is LGHDT and CDR2 is YNNKEL (reference sequence). The CDR3 totals 17 residues. V trimming: 0 bases; J trimming: 8 bases; junction bases outside the gene matches: 12. CDR3 DNA: TGTGCCAGCAGCCAAGATCACAGGGGATGTTCAGGTGGGGAGCTGTTTTTT. Translating gives CASSQDHRGCSGGELFF.

The CDR3 loop is CASRPTTRPNTQYF. The CDR3 DNA sequence: TGTGCCAGCAGGCCTACGACTCGACCAAATACGCAGTATTTT. The chain has TRBV6-5 and TRBJ2-3; D is uncertain. The CDR3 consists of 14 residues. V was shortened by 6 bases and J by 7 bases, with 17 bases between the two germline ends. CDR1 MNHEY and CDR2 SVGAGI come from the germline V gene.